These 8 T cell receptor beta chains originate from one sample sequenced in a study of blood T cell repertoires in COVID-19. Produced via immunoSEQ multiplex PCR; TCRdb's table is partial and in-frame only. The sample includes about 110,000 clones, 72% of them seen just once. The sample was peripheral blood. These receptors were obtained from an older woman with acute or convalescent COVID-19.

The chain uses TRBV4-3 and TRBJ2-3; 7 bases are shared with TRBD1. Germline loops: CDR1 LGHNA, CDR2 YSLEER. V was pared by 5 bases and J by 0 bases, with 5 bases of the junction left unmatched. There are 15 residues in the CDR3. The CDR3 DNA reads as TGCGCCAGCAGCAACGACAGGGAGAGCACAGATACGCAGTATTTT. This gives the protein CASSNDRESTDTQYF.

The chain is built from TRBV14 and TRBJ1-2; perhaps TRBD1 as D (6 bases). The germline CDR1 and CDR2 sequences are SGHDN and FVKESK. V shed 0 bases and J shed 2 bases, with 10 bases lying between them. The CDR3 spans 15 residues. CDR3: CASSQDWGQNYGYTF. CDR3 nucleotides: TGTGCCAGCAGCCAAGATTGGGGGCAGAACTATGGCTACACCTTC.

The J gene is TRBJ2-1, the V gene TRBV6-2 or TRBV6-3, with a weak D call TRBD1 (6 bases). V was shortened by 5 bases and J by 8 bases, with 13 bases between the two germline ends. This CDR3 contains 13 residues. Germline V gene lookup returns CDR1 MNHEY and CDR2 SVGEGT. The CDR3 coding sequence is TGTGCCAGCAGTGTACAGGGCTGGGATGAGCAGTTCTTC. Protein sequence: CASSVQGWDEQFF.

The chain combines TRBV6-5 with TRBJ2-1; TRBD2 agrees at 14 bases. After removal of 7 bases from V and 7 bases from J, the junction contained 6 bases not matched to a gene. The CDR3 is 15 residues long. Germline CDR1 MNHEY, CDR2 SVGAGI. CDR3: CASTQTSGGANEQFF. In DNA, the CDR3 is TGTGCCAGCACCCAGACTAGCGGGGGGGCGAATGAGCAGTTCTTC.

This chain links TRBV30 with TRBJ1-3; tentatively, D is TRBD1 (6 bases). Trimming stripped 2 bases from V and 3 bases from J, with 14 bases between. The CDR3 has 15 residues. From germline, CDR1 is GTSNPN and CDR2 SVGIG (reference sequence). This chain's CDR3 is CAWSWRGLGGNTIYF. The CDR3 bases are TGTGCCTGGAGTTGGCGGGGGCTCGGTGGAAACACCATATATTTT.

The chain has TRBV5-1 and TRBJ1-4, with 8 bases matching TRBD1. Germline CDR1 reads SGHRS; CDR2 reads YFSETQ. Germline trimming cut 2 bases from V and 8 bases from J; bases unmatched to any gene: 11. CDR3 length: 16 residues. The CDR3 DNA follows: TGCGCCAGCAGCTTCCAGGGGGCGACCGGCGGGGAAAAACTGTTTTTT. It yields the protein CASSFQGATGGEKLFF.

This clone was seen more than once but under ten times. The rearrangement joins TRBV3-1 (or the pseudogene TRBV3-2) to TRBJ1-3; D is perhaps TRBD1 (5 bases). Germline assignment: CDR1 LGHDT and CDR2 YNNKEL (reference sequence). V was clipped by 0 bases and J by 0 bases, with 15 bases between them. The CDR3 is 18 amino acids. CDR3 protein: CASSQETVSPFSGNTIYF. CDR3 sequence (DNA): TGTGCCAGCAGCCAAGAGACAGTTTCTCCTTTCTCTGGAAACACCATATATTTT.

This clone was counted a few times. This CDR3 is also generated by other DNA sequences in the sample. The gene calls are TRBV7-2 and TRBJ2-3; no firm D call. CDR3 size: 12 residues. Trimming left V 3 bases short and J 2 bases short, with 3 bases between. CDR1 SGHTA and CDR2 FQGNSA come from the germline V gene. The CDR3 nucleotides are TGTGCCAGCAGCTTCTACACAGATACGCAGTATTTT. Its protein is CASSFYTDTQYF.